These 6 T cell receptor beta chains came from one sample sequenced in a study of Ad26.COV2.S vaccination and SARS-CoV-2 variants. Noted treatment: 15 to 20 received Ad26.COV2.S at low or high dose, single or two shots; 5 received placebo; per-sample allocation not given. Specimens were obtained on day 63 following the first vaccine or placebo injection. Measured with immunoSEQ multiplex PCR; TCRdb has only the in-frame clones, and not every one. This sample carries 200,000 to 250,000 clones, around 87% of them seen once, and the ten largest clones take roughly 10%. Sequences were derived from peripheral blood, sampled in a trial of Ad26.COV2.S vaccine versus placebo. The receptor source for this set is a person between 18 and 60 years old who received the Ad26.COV2.S COVID-19 vaccine or a placebo.

The chain couples TRBV19 to TRBJ2-7; 7 nucleotides line up with TRBD1. Germline CDR1 is LNHDA and CDR2 is SQIVND (reference sequence). This CDR3 contains 15 residues. V lost 5 bases and J lost 1; bases outside the gene matches: 8. The CDR3 sequence is CASSPRQGESYEQYF. CDR3 coding DNA: TGTGCCAGTAGTCCCCGACAGGGAGAATCCTACGAGCAGTACTTC.

This sequence joins TRBV6-5 and TRBJ1-6; D possibly corresponds to TRBD1 (5 bases). V lost 10 bases, J lost 4 bases, and 17 bases lay in between. The CDR3 totals 15 residues. The V gene's germline CDR1 is MNHEY and CDR2 SVGAGI. The CDR3 bases are TGTGCCACACTCCCACCGGGACGGTATAATTCACCCCTCCACTTT. This encodes CATLPPGRYNSPLHF.

The chain combines TRBV7-9 with TRBJ2-3; 7 nucleotides match TRBD1. Germline V gene sequence: CDR1 SEHNR, CDR2 FQNEAQ (reference sequence). CDR3 length equals 14 residues. Trimming at V came to 10 bases and at J to 1 base, leaving 8 bases not matched to a gene. The CDR3 protein is CAMPTGTGTDTQYF. The CDR3 region has the DNA TGTGCCATGCCGACAGGGACGGGCACAGATACGCAGTATTTT.

The genes are TRBV2 and TRBJ2-7; D not certain. In germline, CDR1 is SNHLY, CDR2 FYNNEI. The CDR3 consists of 15 residues. V lost 0 bases and J lost 4, with 13 bases in between. CDR3 DNA sequence: TGTGCCAGCAGTGAAGCGCTGGTGGGTATTTACGAGCAGTACTTC. Protein sequence: CASSEALVGIYEQYF. Using reference TRBV2 and TRBJ2-7 for the parts outside the CDR3, the full variable domain is EPEVTQTPSHQVTQMGQEVILRCVPISNHLYFYWYRQILGQKVEFLVSFYNNEISEKSEIFDDQFSVERPDGSNFTLKIRSTKLEDSAMYFCASSEALVGIYEQYFGPGTRLTVT.

V gene TRBV5-1 combines with J gene TRBJ2-2; 11 bases agree with TRBD2. The junction had 17 bases not matched to a gene; V was cut back by 1 base and J by 6 bases. Germline CDR1 reads SGHRS; CDR2 reads YFSETQ. The CDR3 covers 20 residues. The CDR3 protein is CASSLRFFQLAGEKAGELFF. CDR3 DNA: TGCGCCAGCAGCTTGAGGTTTTTCCAACTAGCGGGAGAGAAGGCCGGGGAGCTGTTTTTT.

The chain joins TRBV2 to TRBJ1-5, with TRBD1 matching 9 bases. This CDR3 spans 13 amino acids. J was trimmed by 6 bases and V by 5 bases; bases with no gene match: 2. Germline V lookup: CDR1 SNHLY, CDR2 FYNNEI. CDR3 sequence (DNA): TGTGCCAGCAGTACAGGGGGCAGTCAGCCCCAGCATTTT. Its translation: CASSTGGSQPQHF.